These 8 T cell receptor beta chains were sequenced from one sample in a study of T-cell memory formation after mild COVID-19. From the 5' RACE reads, TCRdb called clonotypes with MiXCR, one entry per CDR3 protein. The sample consists of under 110,000 distinct CDR3 sequences, around 12% of them appearing once. What was sequenced was PBMCs or a T cell subset sorted from them (not recorded which). These receptors were collected from an adult woman who had mild COVID-19 (a few samples of this study predate the infection). Cell type and time point are not known.

The chain joins TRBV12-3 or TRBV12-4 to TRBJ2-2, with 11 bases lining up with TRBD2. Trimming cost V 6 bases and J 0 bases; bases outside gene matches: 9. The CDR3 loop spans 18 amino acids. The CDR3 DNA sequence: TGTGCCAGCAGCCGGAGACCGGGACTAGCGGCGAACACCGGGGAGCTGTTTTTT. Protein product: CASSRRPGLAANTGELFF.

This clonotype appeared a few times. In nucleotides, the CDR3 is TGTGCCAGCAGTTTAACCCGTCGGGGGCGAACTGAAGCTTTCTTT. Amino acids: CASSLTRRGRTEAFF. The chain has TRBV27 and TRBJ1-1; TRBD1 is a possible D gene (6 bases). V shed 2 bases and J shed 5 bases, with 15 bases lying between them. Germline CDR1 and CDR2: MNHEY and SMNVEV (reference sequence). This CDR3 has 15 amino acids.

The chain has TRBV2 and TRBJ1-1; perhaps TRBD1 as D (6 bases). The V end lost 3 bases, the J end lost 8 bases, and 13 bases lay between the germline ends. CDR3 length: 13 amino acids. Germline V gene data show CDR1 as SNHLY and CDR2 as FYNNEI. The CDR3 protein is CASSDRGLREAFF. In DNA, the CDR3 is TGTGCCAGCAGTGACAGGGGCCTCCGGGAAGCTTTCTTT.

There are a few counts of this clonotype. V usage is TRBV29-1 and J usage is TRBJ1-1; perhaps TRBD1 as D (5 bases). V was clipped by 4 bases and J by 1 base, with 19 bases between them. This CDR3 spans 16 amino acids. The germline CDR1 and CDR2 sequences are SQVTM and ANQGSEA. In DNA, the CDR3 is TGCAGCGTTGTCCGGGGCGTCCACGACCCGAACACTGAAGCTTTCTTT. It specifies CSVVRGVHDPNTEAFF.

The J gene is TRBJ2-3, the V gene TRBV28, with 7 nucleotides matching TRBD2. CDR3 length: 17 residues. After removal of 2 bases from V and 3 bases from J, the junction contained 11 bases not matched to a gene. Germline V gene sequence: CDR1 MDHEN, CDR2 SYDVKM. The CDR3 coding sequence is TGTGCCAGCAGTTTACCCCTAGCGGACCATTTTACAGATACGCAGTATTTT. Translating it yields CASSLPLADHFTDTQYF.

This clonotype has a single count. The conserved final phenylalanine or tryptophan is absent from the CDR3, which likely points to a read error. The chain is built from TRBV5-4 and TRBJ1-3; D possibly corresponds to TRBD1 (6 bases). Germline V gene sequence: CDR1 SGHNT, CDR2 YYREEE (reference sequence). With 3 bases removed from V and 1 base from J, the gap between germline ends came to 23 bases. The CDR3 is made up of 19 amino acids. CDR3 sequence: CASSYAPGGGRFSGNTIYI. CDR3 sequence (DNA): TGTGCCAGCAGCTATGCCCCGGGTGGGGGGCGTTTTTCTGGAAACACCATATATATT.

This clonotype has a count of ten or more. J is TRBJ2-1 and V is TRBV6-5; D is possibly TRBD2 (6 bases). This CDR3 is 12 amino acids long. Per the germline V gene, CDR1 is MNHEY and CDR2 is SVGAGI. V was clipped by 6 bases and J by 6 bases, with 9 bases between them. CDR3 nucleotide sequence: TGTGCCAGCAGGGGGGGAATCAATGAGCAGTTCTTC. Residues: CASRGGINEQFF.

Ten or more counts support this clonotype. The chain employs TRBV29-1 and TRBJ2-1; 10 bases align to TRBD2. Germline trimming cut 0 bases from V and 8 bases from J; bases unmatched to any gene: 13. Per the germline V gene, CDR1 is SQVTM and CDR2 is ANQGSEA. The CDR3 spans 17 residues. CDR3: CSVEDDRSGGARDEQFF. The CDR3 DNA reads as TGCAGCGTTGAAGATGACCGGAGCGGGGGGGCCCGGGATGAGCAGTTCTTC.